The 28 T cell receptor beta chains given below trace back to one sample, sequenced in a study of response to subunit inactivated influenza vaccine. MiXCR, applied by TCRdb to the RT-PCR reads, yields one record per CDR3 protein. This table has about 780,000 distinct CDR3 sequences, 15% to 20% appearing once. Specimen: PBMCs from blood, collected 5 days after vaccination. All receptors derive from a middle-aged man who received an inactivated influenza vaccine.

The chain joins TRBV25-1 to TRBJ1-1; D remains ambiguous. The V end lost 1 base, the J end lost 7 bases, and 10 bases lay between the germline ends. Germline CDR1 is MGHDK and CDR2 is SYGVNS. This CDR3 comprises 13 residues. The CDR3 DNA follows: TGTGCCAGCAGTGAATTGGCCAGGAATGAAGCTTTCTTT. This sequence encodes CASSELARNEAFF.

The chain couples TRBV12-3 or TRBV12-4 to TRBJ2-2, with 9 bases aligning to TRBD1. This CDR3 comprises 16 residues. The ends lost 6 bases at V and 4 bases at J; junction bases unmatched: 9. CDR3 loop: CASRSPGTGRTGELFF. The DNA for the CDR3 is TGTGCCAGCAGATCACCCGGGACAGGGCGCACCGGGGAGCTGTTTTTT.

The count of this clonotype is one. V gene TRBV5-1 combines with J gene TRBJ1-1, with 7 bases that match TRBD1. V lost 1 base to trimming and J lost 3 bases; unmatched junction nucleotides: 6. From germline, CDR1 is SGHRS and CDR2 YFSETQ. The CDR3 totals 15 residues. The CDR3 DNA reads TGCGCCAGCAGCTTGAGGTCAGGGGGGCACACTGAAGCTTTCTTT. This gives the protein CASSLRSGGHTEAFF.

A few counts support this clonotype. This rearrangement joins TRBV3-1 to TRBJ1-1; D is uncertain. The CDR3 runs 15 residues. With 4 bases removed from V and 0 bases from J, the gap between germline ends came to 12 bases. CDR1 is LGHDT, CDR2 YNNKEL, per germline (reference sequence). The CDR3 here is CASSRDTPMNTEAFF. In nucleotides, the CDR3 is TGTGCCAGCAGCCGAGACACCCCAATGAACACTGAAGCTTTCTTT.

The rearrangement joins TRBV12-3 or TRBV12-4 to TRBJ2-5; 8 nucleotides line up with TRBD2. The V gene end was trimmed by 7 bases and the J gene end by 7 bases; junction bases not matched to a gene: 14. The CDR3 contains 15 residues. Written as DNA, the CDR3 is TGTGCCAGCAACCAAGGCGGGGGGCCCGCAGGGACCCAGTACTTC. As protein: CASNQGGGPAGTQYF.

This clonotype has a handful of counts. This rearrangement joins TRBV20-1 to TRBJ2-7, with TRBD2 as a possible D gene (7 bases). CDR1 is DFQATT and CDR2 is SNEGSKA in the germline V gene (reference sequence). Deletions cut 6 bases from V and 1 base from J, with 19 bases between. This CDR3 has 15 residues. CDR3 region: CSAQGLAGPSYEQYF. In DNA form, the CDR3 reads TGCAGTGCCCAGGGGTTAGCGGGTCCTTCCTACGAGCAGTACTTC.

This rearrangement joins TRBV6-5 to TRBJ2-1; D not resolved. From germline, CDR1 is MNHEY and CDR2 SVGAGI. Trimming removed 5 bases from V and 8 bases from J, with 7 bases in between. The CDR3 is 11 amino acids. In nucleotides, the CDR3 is TGTGCCAGCAGTCAAGCTTATGAGCAGTTCTTC. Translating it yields CASSQAYEQFF.

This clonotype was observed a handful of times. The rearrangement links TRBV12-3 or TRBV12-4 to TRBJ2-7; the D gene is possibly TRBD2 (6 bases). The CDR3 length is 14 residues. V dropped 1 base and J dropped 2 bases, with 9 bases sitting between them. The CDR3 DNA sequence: TGTGCCAGCAGTTTAGATGGAGGGCCCTACGAGCAGTACTTC. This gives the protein CASSLDGGPYEQYF.

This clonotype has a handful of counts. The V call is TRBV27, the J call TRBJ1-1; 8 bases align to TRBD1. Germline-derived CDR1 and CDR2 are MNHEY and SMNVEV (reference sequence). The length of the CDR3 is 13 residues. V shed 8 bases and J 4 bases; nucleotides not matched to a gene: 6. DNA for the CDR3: TGTGCCAGCCTCAGGGGGCGCGGCACTGAAGCTTTCTTT. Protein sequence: CASLRGRGTEAFF.

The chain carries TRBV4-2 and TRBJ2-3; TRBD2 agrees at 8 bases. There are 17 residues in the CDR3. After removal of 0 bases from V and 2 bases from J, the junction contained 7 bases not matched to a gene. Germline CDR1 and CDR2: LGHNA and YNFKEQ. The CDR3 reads CASSQEGGGGPTDTQYF. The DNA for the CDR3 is TGTGCCAGCAGCCAAGAGGGGGGCGGGGGGCCCACAGATACGCAGTATTTT.

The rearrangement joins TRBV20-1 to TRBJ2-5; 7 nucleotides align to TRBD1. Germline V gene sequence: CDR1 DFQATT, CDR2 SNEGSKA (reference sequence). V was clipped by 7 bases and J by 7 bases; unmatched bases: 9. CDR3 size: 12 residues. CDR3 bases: TGCAGTGTCCCGACAGGGTCGCTGACCCAGTACTTC. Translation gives CSVPTGSLTQYF.

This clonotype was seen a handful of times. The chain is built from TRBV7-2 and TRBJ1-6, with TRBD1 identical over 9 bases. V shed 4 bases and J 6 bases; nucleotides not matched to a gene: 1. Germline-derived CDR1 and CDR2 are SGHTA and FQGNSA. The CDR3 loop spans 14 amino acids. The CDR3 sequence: CASSWDRVNSPLHF. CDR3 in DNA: TGTGCCAGCAGCTGGGACAGGGTTAATTCACCCCTCCACTTT.

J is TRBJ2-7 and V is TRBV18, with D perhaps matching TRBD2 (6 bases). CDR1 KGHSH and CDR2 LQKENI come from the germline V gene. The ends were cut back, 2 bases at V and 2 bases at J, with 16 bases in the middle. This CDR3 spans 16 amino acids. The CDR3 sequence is CASSPGVGTGAYEQYF. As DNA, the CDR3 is TGTGCCAGCTCACCAGGTGTAGGGACTGGAGCCTACGAGCAGTACTTC.

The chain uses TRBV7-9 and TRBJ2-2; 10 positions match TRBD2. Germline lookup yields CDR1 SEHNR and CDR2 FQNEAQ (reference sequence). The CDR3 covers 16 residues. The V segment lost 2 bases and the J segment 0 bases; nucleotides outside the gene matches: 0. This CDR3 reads CASSLTSGTNTGELFF. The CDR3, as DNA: TGTGCCAGCAGCTTAACTAGCGGGACGAACACCGGGGAGCTGTTTTTT.

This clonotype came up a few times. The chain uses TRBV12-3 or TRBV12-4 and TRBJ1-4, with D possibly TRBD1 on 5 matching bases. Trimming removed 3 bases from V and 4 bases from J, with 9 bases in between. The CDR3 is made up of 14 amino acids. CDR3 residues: CASSFAGHNEKLFF. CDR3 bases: TGTGCCAGCAGTTTCGCAGGGCATAATGAAAAACTGTTTTTT.

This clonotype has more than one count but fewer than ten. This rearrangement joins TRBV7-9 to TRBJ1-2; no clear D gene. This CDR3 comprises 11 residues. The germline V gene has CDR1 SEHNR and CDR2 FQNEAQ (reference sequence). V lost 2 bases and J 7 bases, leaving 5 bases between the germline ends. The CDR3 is CASSLLSGYTF. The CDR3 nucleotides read TGTGCCAGCAGCTTACTATCTGGCTACACCTTC.

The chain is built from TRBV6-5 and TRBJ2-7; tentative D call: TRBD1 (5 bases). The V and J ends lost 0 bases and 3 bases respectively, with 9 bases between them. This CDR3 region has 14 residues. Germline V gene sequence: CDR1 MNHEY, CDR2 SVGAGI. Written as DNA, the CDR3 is TGTGCCAGCAGTTACTCGGCAGGGTACTACGAGCAGTACTTC. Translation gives CASSYSAGYYEQYF.

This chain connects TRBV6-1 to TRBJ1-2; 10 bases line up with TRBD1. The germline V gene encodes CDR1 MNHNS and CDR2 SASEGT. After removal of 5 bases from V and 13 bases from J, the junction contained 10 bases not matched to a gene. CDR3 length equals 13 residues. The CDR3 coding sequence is TGTGCCAGCAGTCGAACTTGGGACAGGGGTATCACCTTC. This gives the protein CASSRTWDRGITF.

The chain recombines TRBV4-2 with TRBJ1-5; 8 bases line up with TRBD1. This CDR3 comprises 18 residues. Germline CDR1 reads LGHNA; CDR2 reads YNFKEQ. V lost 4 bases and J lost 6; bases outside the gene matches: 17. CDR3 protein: CASSPFVGTGRLTQPQHF. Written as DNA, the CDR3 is TGTGCCAGCAGCCCGTTCGTAGGGACAGGTCGATTGACTCAGCCCCAGCATTTT.

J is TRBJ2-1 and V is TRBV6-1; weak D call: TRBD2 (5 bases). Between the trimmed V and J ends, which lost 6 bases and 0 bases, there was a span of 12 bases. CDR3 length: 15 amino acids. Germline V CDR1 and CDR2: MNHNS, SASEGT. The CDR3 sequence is CASRGLYSSYNEQFF. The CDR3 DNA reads TGTGCCAGCAGAGGACTGTATAGCTCCTACAATGAGCAGTTCTTC.

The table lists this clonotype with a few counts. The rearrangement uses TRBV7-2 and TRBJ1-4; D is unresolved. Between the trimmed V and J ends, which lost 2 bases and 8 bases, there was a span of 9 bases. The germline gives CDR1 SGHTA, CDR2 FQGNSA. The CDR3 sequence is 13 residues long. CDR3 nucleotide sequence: TGTGCCAGCAGCTTATTAGTTTGGGAAAAACTGTTTTTT. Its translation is CASSLLVWEKLFF.

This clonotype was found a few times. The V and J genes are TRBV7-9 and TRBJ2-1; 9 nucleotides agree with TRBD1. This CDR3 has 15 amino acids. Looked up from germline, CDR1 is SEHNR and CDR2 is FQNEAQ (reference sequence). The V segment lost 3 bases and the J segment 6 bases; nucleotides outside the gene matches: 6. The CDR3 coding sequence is TGTGCCAGCAGCTTGGGGACAGGGCATGGCAATGAGCAGTTCTTC. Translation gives CASSLGTGHGNEQFF.

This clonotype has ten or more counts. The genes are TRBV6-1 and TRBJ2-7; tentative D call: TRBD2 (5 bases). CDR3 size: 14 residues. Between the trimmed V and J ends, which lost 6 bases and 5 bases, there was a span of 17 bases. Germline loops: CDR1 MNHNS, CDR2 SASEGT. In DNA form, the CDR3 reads TGTGCCAGCAGCATTGACGGGGTTGGAAACGAGCAGTACTTC. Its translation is CASSIDGVGNEQYF.

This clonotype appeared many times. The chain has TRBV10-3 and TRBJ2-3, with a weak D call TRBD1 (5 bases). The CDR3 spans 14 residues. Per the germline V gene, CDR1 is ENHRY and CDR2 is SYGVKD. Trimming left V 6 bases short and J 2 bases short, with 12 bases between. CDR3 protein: CAIRQDTHTDTQYF. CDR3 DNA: TGTGCCATCAGGCAGGACACCCACACAGATACGCAGTATTTT.

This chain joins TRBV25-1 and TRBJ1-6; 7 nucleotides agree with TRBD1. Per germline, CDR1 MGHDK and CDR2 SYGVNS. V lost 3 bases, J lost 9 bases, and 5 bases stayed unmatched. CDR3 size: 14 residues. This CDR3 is CASSDIGGGSPLHF. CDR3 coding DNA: TGTGCCAGCAGTGATATAGGGGGCGGTTCACCCCTCCACTTT.

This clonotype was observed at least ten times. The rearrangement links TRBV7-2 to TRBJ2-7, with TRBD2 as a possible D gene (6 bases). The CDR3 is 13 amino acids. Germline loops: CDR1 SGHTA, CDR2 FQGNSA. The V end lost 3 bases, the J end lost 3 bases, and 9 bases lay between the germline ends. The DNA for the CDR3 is TGTGCCAGCAGCTTTGGGGGACTCTACGAGCAGTACTTC. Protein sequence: CASSFGGLYEQYF. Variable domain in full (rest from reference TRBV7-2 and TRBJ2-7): GAGVSQSPSNKVTEKGKDVELRCDPISGHTALYWYRQSLGQGLEFLIYFQGNSAPDKSGLPSDRFSAERTGGSVSTLTIQRTQQEDSAVYLCASSFGGLYEQYFGPGTRLTVT.

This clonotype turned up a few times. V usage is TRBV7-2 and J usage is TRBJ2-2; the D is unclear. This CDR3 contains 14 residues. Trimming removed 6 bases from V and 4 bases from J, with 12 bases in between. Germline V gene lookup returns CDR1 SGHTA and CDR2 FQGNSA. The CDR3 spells CASSSRSGTGELFF. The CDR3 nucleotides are TGTGCCAGCAGTTCTAGGTCGGGCACCGGGGAGCTGTTTTTT.

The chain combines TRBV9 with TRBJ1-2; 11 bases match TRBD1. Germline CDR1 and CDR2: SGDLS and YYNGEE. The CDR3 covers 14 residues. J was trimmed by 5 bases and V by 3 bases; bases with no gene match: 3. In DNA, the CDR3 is TGTGCCAGCAGCGCCGGGACAGGGGGTTATGGCTACACCTTC. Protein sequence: CASSAGTGGYGYTF. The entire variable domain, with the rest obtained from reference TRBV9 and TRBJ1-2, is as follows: DSGVTQTPKHLITATGQRVTLRCSPRSGDLSVYWYQQSLDQGLQFLIQYYNGEERAKGNILERFSAQQFPDLHSELNLSSLELGDSALYFCASSAGTGGYGYTFGSGTRLTVV.